The clone carrying this T cell receptor beta chain was seen ten or more times. Its antigen is unidentified. The data stem from a study of shared clonotypes between healthy human individuals. Study-wide background: The study enrolled a couple of women and three men aged 18 to 49.

At deep level, the assay was performed. Produced via immunoSEQ multiplex PCR; TCRdb's table is partial and in-frame only. This sample has about 1.1 million clones, with approximately 75% found just once. V was trimmed by 5 bases and J by 0 bases, leaving 11 bases between them. The CDR3 spans 15 residues. The germline CDR1 and CDR2 sequences are MDHEN and SYDVKM. Study-wide results and limits: Owing to a small donor count, the genetic and exposure-history diversity represented was limited. Sampling included only blood; tissue repertoires likely differ.

The V and J genes are TRBV28 and TRBJ2-4; D is uncertain. The sample comprised memory CD4+ T cells from PBMCs. This sample's subset: CD45RA-negative fraction. The receptor was isolated from a young man in good health. Some clones in this sample may be carry-over from other donors' samples. Written as DNA, the CDR3 is TGTGCCAGCAGTCCCCCCGGCGGAGCCAAAAACATTCAGTACTTC. Residues: CASSPPGGAKNIQYF.